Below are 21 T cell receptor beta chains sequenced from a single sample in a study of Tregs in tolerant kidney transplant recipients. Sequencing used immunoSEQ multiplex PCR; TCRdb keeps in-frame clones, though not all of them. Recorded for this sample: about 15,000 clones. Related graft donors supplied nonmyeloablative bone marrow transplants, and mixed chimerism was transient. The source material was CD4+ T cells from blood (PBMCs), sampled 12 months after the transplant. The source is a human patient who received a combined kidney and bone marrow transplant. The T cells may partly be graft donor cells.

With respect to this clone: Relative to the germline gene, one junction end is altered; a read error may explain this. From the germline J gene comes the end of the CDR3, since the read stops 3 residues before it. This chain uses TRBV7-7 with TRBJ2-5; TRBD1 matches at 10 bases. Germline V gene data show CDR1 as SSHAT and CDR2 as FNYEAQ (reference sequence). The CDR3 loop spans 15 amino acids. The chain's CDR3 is CASSTGTGVVETQYF. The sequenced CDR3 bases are TGTGCTAGCAGTACCGGGACAGGGGTTGTGGAGACC.

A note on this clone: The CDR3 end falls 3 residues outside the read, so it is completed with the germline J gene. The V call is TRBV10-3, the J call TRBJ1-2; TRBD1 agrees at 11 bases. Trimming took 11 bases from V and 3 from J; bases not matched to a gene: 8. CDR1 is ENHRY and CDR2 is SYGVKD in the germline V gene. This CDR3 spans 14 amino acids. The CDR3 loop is CAAGQGVLYYGYTF. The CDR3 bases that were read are TGTGCCGCGGGACAGGGGGTTTTGTACTATGGC.

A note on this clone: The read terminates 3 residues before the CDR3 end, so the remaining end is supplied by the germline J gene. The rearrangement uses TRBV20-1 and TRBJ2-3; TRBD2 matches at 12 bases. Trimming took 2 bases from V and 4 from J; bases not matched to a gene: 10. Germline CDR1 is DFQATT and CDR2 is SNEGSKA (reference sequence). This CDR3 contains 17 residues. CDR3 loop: CSARLSTSGSSPDTQYF. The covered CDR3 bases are TGCAGTGCTAGACTCTCGACTAGCGGGAGTTCCCCAGATACG.

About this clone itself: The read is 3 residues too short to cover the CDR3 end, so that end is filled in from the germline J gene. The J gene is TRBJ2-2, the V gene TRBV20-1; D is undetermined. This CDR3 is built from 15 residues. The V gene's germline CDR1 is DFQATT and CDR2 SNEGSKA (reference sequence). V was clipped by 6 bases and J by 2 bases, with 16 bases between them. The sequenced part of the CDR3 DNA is TGCAGTGCCAGATATGCTAGGAGCAACACCGGGGAG. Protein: CSARYARSNTGE. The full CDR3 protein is CSARYARSNTGELFF.

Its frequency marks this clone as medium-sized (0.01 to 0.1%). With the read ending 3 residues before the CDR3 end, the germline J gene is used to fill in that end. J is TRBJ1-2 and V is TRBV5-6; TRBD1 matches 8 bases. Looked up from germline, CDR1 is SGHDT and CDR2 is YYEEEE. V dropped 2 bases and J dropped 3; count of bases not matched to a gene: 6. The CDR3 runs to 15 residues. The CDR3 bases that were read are TGTGCCAGCAGCTTCCCCCAACAGGGGGACTATGGC. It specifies CASSFPQQGDYG. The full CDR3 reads CASSFPQQGDYGYTF.

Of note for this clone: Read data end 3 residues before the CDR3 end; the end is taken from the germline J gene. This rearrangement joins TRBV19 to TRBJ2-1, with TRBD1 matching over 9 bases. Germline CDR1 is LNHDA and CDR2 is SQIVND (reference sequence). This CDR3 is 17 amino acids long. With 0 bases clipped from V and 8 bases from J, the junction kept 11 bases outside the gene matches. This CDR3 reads CASSIDPRQGVIYEQFF. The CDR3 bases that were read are TGTGCCAGTAGTATAGATCCTCGACAGGGGGTAATCTATGAG.

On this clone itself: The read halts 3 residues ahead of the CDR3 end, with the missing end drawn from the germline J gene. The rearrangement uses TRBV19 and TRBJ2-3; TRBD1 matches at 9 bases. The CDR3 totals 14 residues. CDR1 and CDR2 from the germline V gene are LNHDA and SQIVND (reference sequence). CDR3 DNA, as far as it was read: TGTGCCAGTAGTAGGTCGCAGGGACAGGGAACG. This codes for CASSRSQGQGT. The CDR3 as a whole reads CASSRSQGQGTQYF.

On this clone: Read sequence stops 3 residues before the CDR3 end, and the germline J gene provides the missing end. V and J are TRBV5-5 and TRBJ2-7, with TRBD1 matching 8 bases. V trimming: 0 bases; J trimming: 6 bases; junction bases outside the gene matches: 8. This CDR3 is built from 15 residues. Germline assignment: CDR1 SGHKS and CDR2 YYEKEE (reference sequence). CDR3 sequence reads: CASSLVTGDLSEQYF. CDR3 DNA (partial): TGTGCCAGCAGCTTGGTGACAGGGGACTTAAGCGAG.

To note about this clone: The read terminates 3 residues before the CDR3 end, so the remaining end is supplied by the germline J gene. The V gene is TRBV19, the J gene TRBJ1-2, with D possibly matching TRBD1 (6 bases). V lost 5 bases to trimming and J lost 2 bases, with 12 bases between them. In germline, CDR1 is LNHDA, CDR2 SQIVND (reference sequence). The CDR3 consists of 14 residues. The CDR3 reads CASSPTGKNYGYTF. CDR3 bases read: TGTGCCAGTAGTCCGACAGGAAAAAACTATGGC.

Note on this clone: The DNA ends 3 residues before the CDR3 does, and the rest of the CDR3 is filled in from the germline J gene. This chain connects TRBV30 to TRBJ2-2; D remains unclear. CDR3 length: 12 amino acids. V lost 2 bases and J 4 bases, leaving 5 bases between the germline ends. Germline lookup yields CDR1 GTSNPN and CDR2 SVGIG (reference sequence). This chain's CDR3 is CAWSPFTGELFF. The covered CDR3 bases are TGTGCCTGGAGTCCATTCACCGGGGAG.

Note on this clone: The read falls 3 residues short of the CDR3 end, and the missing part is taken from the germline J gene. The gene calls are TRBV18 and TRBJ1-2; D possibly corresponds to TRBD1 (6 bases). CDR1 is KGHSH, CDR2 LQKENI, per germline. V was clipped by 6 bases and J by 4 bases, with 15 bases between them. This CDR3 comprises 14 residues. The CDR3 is CASSPTGTTYGYTF. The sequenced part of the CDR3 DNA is TGTGCCAGCTCTCCTACCGGGACAACCTATGGC.

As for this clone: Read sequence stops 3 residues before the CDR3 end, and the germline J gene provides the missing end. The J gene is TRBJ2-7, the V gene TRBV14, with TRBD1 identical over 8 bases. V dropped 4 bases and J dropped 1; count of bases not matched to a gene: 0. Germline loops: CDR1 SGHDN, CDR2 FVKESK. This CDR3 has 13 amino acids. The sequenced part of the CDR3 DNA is TGTGCCAGCAGCCGGGACAGGTCCTACGAG. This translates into CASSRDRSYE. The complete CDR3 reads CASSRDRSYEQYF.

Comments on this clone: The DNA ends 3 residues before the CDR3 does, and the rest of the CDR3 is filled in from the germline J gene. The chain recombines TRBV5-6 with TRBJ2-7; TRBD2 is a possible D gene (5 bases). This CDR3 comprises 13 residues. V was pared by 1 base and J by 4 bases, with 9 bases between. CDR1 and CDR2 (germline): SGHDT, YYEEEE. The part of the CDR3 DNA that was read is TGTGCCAGCAGCTTGTATTCGGGGTACGAG. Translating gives CASSLYSGYE. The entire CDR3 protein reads CASSLYSGYEQYF.

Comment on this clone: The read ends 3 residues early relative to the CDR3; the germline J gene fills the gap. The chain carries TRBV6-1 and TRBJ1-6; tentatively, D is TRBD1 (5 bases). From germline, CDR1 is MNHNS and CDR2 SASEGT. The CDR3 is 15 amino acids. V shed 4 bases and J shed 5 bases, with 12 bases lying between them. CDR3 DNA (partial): TGTGCCAGCAGTGCCCGAGAGGGGAATAATTCACCC. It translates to CASSAREGNNSP. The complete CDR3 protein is CASSAREGNNSPLHF.

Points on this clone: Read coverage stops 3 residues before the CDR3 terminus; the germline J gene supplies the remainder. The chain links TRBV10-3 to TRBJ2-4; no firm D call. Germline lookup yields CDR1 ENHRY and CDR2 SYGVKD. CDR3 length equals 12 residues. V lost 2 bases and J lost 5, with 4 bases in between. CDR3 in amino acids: CAISERENIQYF. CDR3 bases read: TGTGCCATCAGTGAGAGGGAAAACATT.

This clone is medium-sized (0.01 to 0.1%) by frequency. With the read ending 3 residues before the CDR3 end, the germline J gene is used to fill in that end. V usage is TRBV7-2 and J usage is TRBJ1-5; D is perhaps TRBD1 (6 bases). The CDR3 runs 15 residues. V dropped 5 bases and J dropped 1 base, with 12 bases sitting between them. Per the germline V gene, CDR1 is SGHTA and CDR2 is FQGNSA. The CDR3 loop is CASSLNQGSNQPQHF. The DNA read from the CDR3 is TGTGCCAGCAGCCTGAACCAGGGGAGCAATCAGCCC.

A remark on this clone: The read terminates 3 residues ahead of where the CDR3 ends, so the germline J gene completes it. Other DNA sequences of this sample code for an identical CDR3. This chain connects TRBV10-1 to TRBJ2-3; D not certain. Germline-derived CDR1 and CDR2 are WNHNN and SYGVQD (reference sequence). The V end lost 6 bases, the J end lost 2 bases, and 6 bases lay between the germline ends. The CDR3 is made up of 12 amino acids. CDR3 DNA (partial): TGCGCCAGCAGCTATTCCACAGATACG. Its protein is CASSYSTDT. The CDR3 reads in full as CASSYSTDTQYF.

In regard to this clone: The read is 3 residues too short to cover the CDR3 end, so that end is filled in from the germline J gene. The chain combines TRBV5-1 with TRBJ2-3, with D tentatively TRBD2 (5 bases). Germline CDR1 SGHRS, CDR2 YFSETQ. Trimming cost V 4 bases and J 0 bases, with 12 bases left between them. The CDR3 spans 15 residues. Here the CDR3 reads CASSPPGLSTDTQYF. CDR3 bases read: TGCGCCAGCAGCCCCCCAGGACTCAGCACAGATACG. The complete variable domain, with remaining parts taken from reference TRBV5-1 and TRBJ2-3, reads KAGVTQTPRYLIKTRGQQVTLSCSPISGHRSVSWYQQTPGQGLQFLFEYFSETQRNKGNFPGRFSGRQFSNSRSEMNVSTLELGDSALYLCASSPPGLSTDTQYFGPGTRLTVL.

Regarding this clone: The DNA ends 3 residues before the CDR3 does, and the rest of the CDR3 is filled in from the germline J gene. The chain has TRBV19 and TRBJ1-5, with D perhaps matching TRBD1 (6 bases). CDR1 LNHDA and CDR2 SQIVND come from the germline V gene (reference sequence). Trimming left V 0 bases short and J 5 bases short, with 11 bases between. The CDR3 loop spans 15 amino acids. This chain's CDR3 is CASSIEGAGDQPQHF. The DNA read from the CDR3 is TGTGCCAGTAGTATAGAGGGGGCGGGGGATCAGCCC.

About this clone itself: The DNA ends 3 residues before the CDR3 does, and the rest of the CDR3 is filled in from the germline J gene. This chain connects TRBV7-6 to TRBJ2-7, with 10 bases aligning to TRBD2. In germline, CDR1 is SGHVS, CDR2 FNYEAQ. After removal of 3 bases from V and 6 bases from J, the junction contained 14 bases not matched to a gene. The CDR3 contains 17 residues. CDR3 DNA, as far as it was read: TGTGCCAGCAGCTTCCAGGCTAGCGGGAGACTCGTAGGCGAG. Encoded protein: CASSFQASGRLVGE. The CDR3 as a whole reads CASSFQASGRLVGEQYF.

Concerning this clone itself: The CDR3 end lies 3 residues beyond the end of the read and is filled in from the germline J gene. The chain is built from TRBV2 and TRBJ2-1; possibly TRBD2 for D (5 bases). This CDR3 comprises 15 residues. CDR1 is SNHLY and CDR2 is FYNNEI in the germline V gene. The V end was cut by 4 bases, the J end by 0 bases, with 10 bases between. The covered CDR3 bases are TGTGCCAGCAGTGCCGACTACAGCTCCTACAATGAG. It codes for CASSADYSSYNE. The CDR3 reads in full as CASSADYSSYNEQFF.